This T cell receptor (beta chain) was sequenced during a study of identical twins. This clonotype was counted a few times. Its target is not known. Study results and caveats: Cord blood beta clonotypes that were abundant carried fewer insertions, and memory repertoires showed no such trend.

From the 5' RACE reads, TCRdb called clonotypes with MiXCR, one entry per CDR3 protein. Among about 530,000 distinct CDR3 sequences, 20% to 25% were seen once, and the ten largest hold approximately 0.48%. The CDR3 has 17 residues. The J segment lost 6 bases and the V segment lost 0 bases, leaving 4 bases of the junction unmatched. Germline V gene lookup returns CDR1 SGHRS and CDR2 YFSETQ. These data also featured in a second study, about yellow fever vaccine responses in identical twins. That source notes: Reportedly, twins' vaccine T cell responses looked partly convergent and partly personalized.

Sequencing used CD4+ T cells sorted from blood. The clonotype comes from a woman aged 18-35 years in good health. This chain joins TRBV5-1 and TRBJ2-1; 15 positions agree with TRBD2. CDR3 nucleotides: TGCGCCAGCAGCTTGGTGGGGACTAGCGGGAGGACCAATGAGCAGTTCTTC. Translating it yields CASSLVGTSGRTNEQFF. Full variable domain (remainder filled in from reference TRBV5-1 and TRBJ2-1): KAGVTQTPRYLIKTRGQQVTLSCSPISGHRSVSWYQQTPGQGLQFLFEYFSETQRNKGNFPGRFSGRQFSNSRSEMNVSTLELGDSALYLCASSLVGTSGRTNEQFFGPGTRLTVL.